The 26 T cell receptor beta chains listed next were all sequenced from one sample in a study of shared clonotypes between healthy human individuals. The data were produced by immunoSEQ multiplex PCR, yet TCRdb's version contains in-frame clones alone and is incomplete. The data show 2 million or so clones, 95% seen once. Sequencing was carried out using naive CD4+ T cells sorted from blood. The subset here: CD45RA+ positively selected. Receptors were obtained from a man younger than 30 in good health.

The chain has TRBV27 and TRBJ1-6; D is ambiguous. The CDR3 totals 13 residues. In germline, CDR1 is MNHEY, CDR2 SMNVEV (reference sequence). The V end lost 5 bases, the J end lost 6 bases, and 8 bases lay between the germline ends. The CDR3 loop reads CASSQGGNSPLHF. The CDR3 DNA is TGTGCCAGCAGTCAAGGTGGTAATTCACCCCTCCACTTT.

The chain employs TRBV7-9 and TRBJ2-5; D gene uncertain. Germline CDR1 and CDR2: SEHNR and FQNEAQ (reference sequence). The V end lost 1 base, the J end lost 2 bases, and 14 bases lay between the germline ends. The CDR3 length is 16 residues. The CDR3 coding sequence is TGTGCCAGCAGCTTAGGGGGTGCGGTCGCACAAGAGACCCAGTACTTC. It translates to CASSLGGAVAQETQYF.

The rearrangement joins TRBV18 to TRBJ2-2; a weak D match, TRBD1 (7 bases). The ends were cut back, 3 bases at V and 10 bases at J, with 21 bases in the middle. CDR1 and CDR2 (germline): KGHSH, LQKENI. CDR3 size: 16 residues. The CDR3 sequence is CASSPYRTGGGQELFF. The CDR3 DNA follows: TGTGCCAGCTCACCGTATAGGACAGGAGGAGGGCAGGAGCTGTTTTTT.

This clone appeared a single time. Other nucleotide sequences in the sample specify the same CDR3. The genes are TRBV18 and TRBJ2-5; maybe TRBD2 (6 bases). CDR3 size: 14 residues. Germline-derived CDR1 and CDR2 are KGHSH and LQKENI. V was trimmed by 4 bases and J by 2 bases, leaving 11 bases between them. The CDR3 sequence: CASSRGTAQETQYF. CDR3 bases: TGTGCCAGCTCACGCGGGACGGCACAAGAGACCCAGTACTTC.

The V gene is TRBV11-1, the J gene TRBJ1-1; TRBD1 matches 7 bases. V lost 5 bases to trimming and J lost 1 base; unmatched junction nucleotides: 7. This CDR3 is 15 amino acids long. CDR1 and CDR2 (germline): SGHAT, FQDESV (reference sequence). The CDR3 is CASSTTGTANTEAFF. The CDR3 DNA reads TGTGCCAGCAGCACAACCGGGACAGCGAACACTGAAGCTTTCTTT. The complete variable domain, with remaining parts taken from reference TRBV11-1 and TRBJ1-1, reads EAEVAQSPRYKITEKSQAVAFWCDPISGHATLYWYRQILGQGPELLVQFQDESVVDDSQLPKDRFSAERLKGVDSTLKIQPAELGDSAMYLCASSTTGTANTEAFFGQGTRLTVV.

J is TRBJ2-1 and V is TRBV7-9, with 8 positions matching TRBD1. The length of the CDR3 is 15 residues. V gave up 5 bases and J gave up 6 bases; unmatched junction bases: 9. Germline loops: CDR1 SEHNR, CDR2 FQNEAQ (reference sequence). The CDR3 is CASSVGQGRVNEQFF. The CDR3 coding sequence is TGTGCCAGCAGCGTCGGACAGGGAAGGGTCAATGAGCAGTTCTTC.

For this clone: The same CDR3 arises from other DNA sequences in this sample as well. The rearrangement links TRBV18 to TRBJ1-1; D remains ambiguous. This CDR3 spans 13 amino acids. V lost 2 bases, J lost 1 base, and 5 bases lay in between. Germline values: CDR1 KGHSH, CDR2 LQKENI. In nucleotides, the CDR3 is TGTGCCAGCTCACCAACCTCGAACACTGAAGCTTTCTTT. It yields the protein CASSPTSNTEAFF. Complete variable domain (other parts from reference TRBV18 and TRBJ1-1): NAGVMQNPRHLVRRRGQEARLRCSPMKGHSHVYWYRQLPEEGLKFMVYLQKENIIDESGMPKERFSAEFPKEGPSILRIQQVVRGDSAAYFCASSPTSNTEAFFGQGTRLTVV.

The rearrangement uses TRBV14 and TRBJ2-7; 13 bases agree with TRBD2. Germline V gives CDR1 SGHDN, CDR2 FVKESK. This CDR3 is built from 14 residues. The V gene end was trimmed by 8 bases and the J gene end by 2 bases; junction bases not matched to a gene: 3. This CDR3 reads CASGLAGAPYEQYF. CDR3 coding DNA: TGTGCCAGCGGACTAGCGGGGGCCCCCTACGAGCAGTACTTC.

The CDR3 here is CASRDEGGNSPLHF. CDR3 DNA sequence: TGTGCCAGCAGGGACGAGGGGGGAAATTCACCCCTCCACTTT. This chain connects TRBV6-4 to TRBJ1-6, with D tentatively TRBD1 (6 bases). The germline V and J ends were trimmed by 6 bases and 7 bases, with 13 bases remaining between them. The CDR3 is 14 amino acids. Germline CDR1 reads MRHNA; CDR2 reads SNTAGT.

The chain joins TRBV5-1 to TRBJ2-1; D may match TRBD1 or TRBD2 (5 bases each). From germline, CDR1 is SGHRS and CDR2 YFSETQ. The V end lost 4 bases, the J end lost 5 bases, and 19 bases lay between the germline ends. The CDR3 covers 16 residues. As DNA, the CDR3 is TGCGCCAGCAGCACGGCCCGGGACCGAATCCACAATGAGCAGTTCTTC. Residues: CASSTARDRIHNEQFF.

The gene calls are TRBV5-8 and TRBJ1-3, with 9 bases identical to TRBD1. In germline, CDR1 is SGHTS, CDR2 YDEGEE. The length of the CDR3 is 15 residues. V lost 0 bases to trimming and J lost 4 bases; unmatched junction nucleotides: 2. This CDR3 is CASSLDRGQGNTIYF. CDR3 DNA sequence: TGTGCCAGCAGCTTGGACAGGGGGCAGGGAAACACCATATATTTT.

This rearrangement joins TRBV10-1 to TRBJ1-1; 9 bases line up with TRBD1. Germline CDR1 WNHNN, CDR2 SYGVQD (reference sequence). This CDR3 is 15 amino acids long. J was trimmed by 1 base and V by 7 bases; bases with no gene match: 7. For the CDR3, the DNA is TGCGCCAGCATTGATCCGGGACAGGGGAACACTGAAGCTTTCTTT. Its protein product is CASIDPGQGNTEAFF.

V gene TRBV19 combines with J gene TRBJ1-1; D remains unclear. V lost 9 bases to trimming and J lost 6 bases, with 17 bases between them. Germline V gene lookup returns CDR1 LNHDA and CDR2 SQIVND (reference sequence). The CDR3 totals 13 residues. The CDR3 bases are TGTGCCAGCGGAGATTTGATCGGCGCTGAAGCTTTCTTT. This sequence encodes CASGDLIGAEAFF.

Regarding this clone: The junction differs from germline at one of its ends, possibly a read error. This chain joins TRBV5-1 and TRBJ2-5; TRBD1 is a possible D gene (5 bases). Germline V gives CDR1 SGHRS, CDR2 YFSETQ. The CDR3 loop spans 13 amino acids. The CDR3 sequence is CASSVQVQGTQYF. In nucleotides, the CDR3 is TGCGCCAGCAGCGTACAGGTCCAAGGGACCCAGTACTTC.

The chain recombines TRBV5-3 with TRBJ2-7, with TRBD2 matching 7 bases. TRBV5-3 is an open reading frame, and its role is uncertain. V shed 1 base and J 2 bases; nucleotides not matched to a gene: 15. The CDR3 has 18 residues. The CDR3 nucleotides read TGTGCCAGAAGCTTGCGGACCATAGGCGGGAGTTCCACCTACGAGCAGTACTTC. It encodes CARSLRTIGGSSTYEQYF.

V is TRBV6-1 and J is TRBJ1-2, with TRBD1 matching over 8 bases. CDR3 length: 13 residues. In germline, CDR1 is MNHNS, CDR2 SASEGT. With V trimmed by 8 bases and J by 8 bases, 10 bases remained unmatched. The CDR3 nucleotides read TGTGCCAGCGGATCAGGGGGCGCGGGAGGCTACACCTTC. Its protein is CASGSGGAGGYTF.

About this clone: One junction end disagrees with the germline gene, perhaps due to a read error. This chain's CDR3 is CASSVDSVRF. CDR3 sequence (DNA): TGTGCCAGCAGTGTAGACAGCGTTCGCTTT. The rearrangement joins TRBV2 to TRBJ1-1; perhaps TRBD1 as D (5 bases). Germline assignment: CDR1 SNHLY and CDR2 FYNNEI. The CDR3 is 10 amino acids.

The chain recombines TRBV5-1 with TRBJ2-1; a possible D gene is TRBD2 (6 bases). V gave up 5 bases and J gave up 6 bases, with 18 bases separating them. The CDR3 spans 15 residues. Germline loops: CDR1 SGHRS, CDR2 YFSETQ. The CDR3 DNA sequence: TGCGCCAGCAGAAATCGGCGGCGGGATTCCAATGAGCAGTTCTTC. Translated, it gives CASRNRRRDSNEQFF.

The chain recombines TRBV5-1 with TRBJ2-5; tentative D call: TRBD1 (5 bases). V lost 4 bases and J 7 bases, leaving 17 bases between the germline ends. CDR3 length: 14 amino acids. Germline V CDR1 and CDR2: SGHRS, YFSETQ. Here the CDR3 DNA reads TGCGCCAGCAGCCATGACAGTAACCTAGGGACCCAGTACTTC. This translates into CASSHDSNLGTQYF.

Details on this clone: Other nucleotide sequences in the sample specify the same CDR3. This chain uses TRBV18 with TRBJ1-1; D ambiguous. Trimming left V 2 bases short and J 5 bases short, with 9 bases between. Germline values: CDR1 KGHSH, CDR2 LQKENI. This CDR3 has 13 amino acids. CDR3 nucleotides: TGTGCCAGCTCACCAGGGGAGGCGACTGAAGCTTTCTTT. Amino acid sequence: CASSPGEATEAFF.

This clone is a singleton in its sample. The chain couples TRBV7-9 to TRBJ2-7; D may match TRBD1 or TRBD2 (5 bases each). V was cut by 4 bases and J by 5 bases, with 18 bases left in between. Germline CDR1 reads SEHNR; CDR2 reads FQNEAQ (reference sequence). The CDR3 is 15 residues long. CDR3 bases: TGTGCCAGCAGCTCGACCCGGGACCCCGAACACGAGCAGTACTTC. Residues: CASSSTRDPEHEQYF. The full variable domain, its missing parts supplied by reference TRBV7-9 and TRBJ2-7, is DTGVSQNPRHKITKRGQNVTFRCDPISEHNRLYWYRQTLGQGPEFLTYFQNEAQLEKSRLLSDRFSAERPKGSFSTLEIQRTEQGDSAMYLCASSSTRDPEHEQYFGPGTRLTVT.

This clone was counted a single time. The sample contains more than one DNA sequence encoding this CDR3. The rearrangement joins TRBV29-1 to TRBJ2-5; TRBD1 matches at 7 bases. CDR1 SQVTM and CDR2 ANQGSEA come from the germline V gene. The V gene end was trimmed by 6 bases and the J gene end by 2 bases; junction bases not matched to a gene: 6. The CDR3 sequence is 13 residues long. The CDR3, as DNA: TGCAGCGTGGGACAGCGATTACAAGAGACCCAGTACTTC. Translated, it gives CSVGQRLQETQYF. The whole variable domain, filled in from reference TRBV29-1 and TRBJ2-5, reads SAVISQKPSRDICQRGTSLTIQCQVDSQVTMMFWYRQQPGQSLTLIATANQGSEATYESGFVIDKFPISRPNLTFSTLTVSNMSPEDSSIYLCSVGQRLQETQYFGPGTRLLVL.

The chain uses TRBV5-1 and TRBJ1-4; 11 bases are shared with TRBD1. Trimming at V came to 2 bases and at J to 1 base, leaving 7 bases not matched to a gene. The CDR3 totals 18 residues. Germline V CDR1 and CDR2: SGHRS, YFSETQ. The CDR3 DNA follows: TGCGCCAGCAGCTTAACCGGGACAGGGGGGAAAACTAATGAAAAACTGTTTTTT. Its protein product is CASSLTGTGGKTNEKLFF. The complete variable domain, with remaining parts taken from reference TRBV5-1 and TRBJ1-4, reads KAGVTQTPRYLIKTRGQQVTLSCSPISGHRSVSWYQQTPGQGLQFLFEYFSETQRNKGNFPGRFSGRQFSNSRSEMNVSTLELGDSALYLCASSLTGTGGKTNEKLFFGSGTQLSVL.

The chain combines TRBV7-9 with TRBJ2-5; a possible D gene is TRBD1 (5 bases). The CDR3 length is 17 residues. Germline V gene lookup returns CDR1 SEHNR and CDR2 FQNEAQ (reference sequence). V was pared by 1 base and J by 1 base, with 16 bases between. The CDR3 loop is CASSLVSGRLSQETQYF. DNA of the CDR3: TGTGCCAGCAGCTTAGTGTCAGGGCGATTATCCCAAGAGACCCAGTACTTC.

The CDR3 coding sequence is TGTGCCAGCAGCTTGGTGCTCTCTGGGGCCAACGTCCTGACTTTC. Residues: CASSLVLSGANVLTF. The chain combines TRBV5-4 with TRBJ2-6; D is ambiguous. Per germline, CDR1 SGHNT and CDR2 YYREEE (reference sequence). CDR3 length equals 15 residues. V shed 0 bases and J shed 0 bases, with 4 bases lying between them. Drawing the rest from reference TRBV5-4 and TRBJ2-6, the complete variable domain is ETGVTQSPTHLIKTRGQQVTLRCSSQSGHNTVSWYQQALGQGPQFIFQYYREEENGRGNFPPRFSGLQFPNYSSELNVNALELDDSALYLCASSLVLSGANVLTFGAGSRLTVL.

The rearrangement links TRBV7-9 to TRBJ1-1; the D gene is possibly TRBD1 (5 bases). Trimming removed 1 base from V and 5 bases from J, with 14 bases in between. The V gene's germline CDR1 is SEHNR and CDR2 FQNEAQ (reference sequence). CDR3 length: 15 residues. CDR3 region: CASSLEGTVGTEAFF. The CDR3 bases are TGTGCCAGCAGCTTAGAGGGGACGGTGGGTACTGAAGCTTTCTTT.